This T cell receptor (beta chain) was captured in a study of blood T cell repertoires in COVID-19. Those enrolled, adults aged roughly 18 to 95 years, came from about two dozen US areas. Study processing details: Researchers report that nucleated cell counts were estimated from reference gene primer amplification. Produced via immunoSEQ multiplex PCR; TCRdb's table is partial and in-frame only. The V and J calls and clone size come from that table; D and trimming were worked out from the DNA. The sample lists about 220,000 clones; roughly 83% were seen once. V was pared by 4 bases and J by 0 bases, with 16 bases of the junction left unmatched. There are 20 residues in the CDR3. Germline V lookup: CDR1 SSHAT, CDR2 FNYEAQ (reference sequence).

Input material: PBMCs or T cells enriched from blood (not recorded which). This sequence joins TRBV7-7 and TRBJ2-2, with 8 bases matching TRBD2. This clonotype originated in a woman aged 40 to 50 with acute COVID-19. The CDR3 region is CASSSLGAGAFGANTGELFF. DNA of the CDR3: TGTGCCAGCAGCTCCCTTGGAGCGGGGGCCTTTGGCGCGAACACCGGGGAGCTGTTTTTT.